This note documents a single T cell receptor beta chain sequence. The antigen remains undetermined. The sample comes from a study of early T cells in non-severe SARS-CoV-2 infection. Overall study: Sequencing of unsorted whole blood was done on bulk RNA, leaving chains unpaired. Study-wide points: VDJdb matching favored anti-spike CD8 responses, missing private and CD4 specificities.

Individual cDNA molecules carried attached unique molecular identifiers. One entry per CDR3 protein results from TCRdb running MiXCR on the 5' RACE reads. This sample has about 30,000 distinct CDR3 sequences, with approximately 5.2% found just once. The CDR3 is 14 amino acids. CDR1 and CDR2 from the germline V gene are SGHRS and YFSETQ. With 4 bases removed from V and 1 base from J, the gap between germline ends came to 11 bases. The genes are TRBV5-1 and TRBJ1-1; possibly TRBD1 for D (6 bases). This receptor was identified in an adult who was a healthcare worker with PCR-confirmed SARS-CoV-2 infection or an uninfected control (not recorded which). The sequenced material came from whole blood. The CDR3 DNA reads as TGCGCCAGCAGCCCGGACAGTACGAACACTGAAGCTTTCTTT. This sequence encodes CASSPDSTNTEAFF.